A selection of T cell receptor beta chains follows, all from one sample in a study of shared clonotypes between healthy human individuals. Here immunoSEQ multiplex PCR was the method, and the copy in TCRdb shows in-frame clones only, minus some. The data show around 480,000 clones, 60% to 80% seen once. The material sequenced was PBMCs. Receptors originate from a woman in her thirties or forties in good health. Some clones in this sample may be carry-over from other donors' samples. Each CDR3 is given with its conserved first and last residue. The order of the fields is J gene, clone size, D gene, V gene, CDR3 length, CDR3 protein, CDR3 DNA. D genes are given only for firm matches. Clone size, where shown, is once, few, many, or a class for clones that have expanded.

TRBJ1-5 NA NA TRBV7-8 13 CASSLGLNQPQHF TGTGCCAGCAGCTTAGGCCTCAATCAGCCCCAGCATTTT
TRBJ1-2 NA NA TRBV14 14 CASSQWTGAYGYTF TGTGCCAGCAGCCAATGGACCGGGGCCTATGGCTACACCTTC
TRBJ1-5 NA NA TRBV30 14 CAWSVWQGNQPQHF TGTGCCTGGAGTGTATGGCAGGGGAATCAGCCCCAGCATTTT
TRBJ2-3 few TRBD1 TRBV7-2 12 CASSSTGVKQYF TGTGCCAGCAGCTCCACAGGGGTTAAGCAGTATTTT
TRBJ2-5 NA NA TRBV7-9 15 CASSLALAGGETQYF TGTGCCAGCAGCTTAGCGCTGGCAGGGGGGGAGACCCAGTACTTC
TRBJ2-6 NA NA TRBV25-1 18 CASSDSSSPRSGANVLTF TGTGCCAGCAGTGATTCGAGCTCCCCCCGGTCTGGGGCCAACGTCCTGACTTTC
TRBJ2-7 NA NA TRBV28 14 CASSSPGRLYEQYF TGTGCCAGCAGCTCACCGGGACGTTTATACGAGCAGTACTTC
TRBJ2-1 NA TRBD1 TRBV10-2 15 CASIVDRGRVDEQFF TGCGCCAGCATCGTCGACAGGGGGCGCGTCGATGAGCAGTTCTTC
TRBJ2-2 NA TRBD2 TRBV7-9 14 CATRRGGNTGELFF TGTGCCACCCGCCGGGGGGGAAACACCGGGGAGCTGTTTTTT
TRBJ2-5 NA NA TRBV28 15 CASSRIDRRGETQYF TGTGCCAGCAGCCGGATAGACAGGCGGGGAGAGACCCAGTACTTC
TRBJ2-6 NA NA TRBV29-1 14 CSVLRTSGANVLTF TGCAGCGTTCTCCGTACCTCTGGGGCCAACGTCCTGACTTTC
TRBJ1-5 NA NA TRBV13 21 CASSLGQSGEVLGYSNQPQHF TGTGCCAGCAGCTTAGGCCAGTCAGGGGAAGTCTTGGGGTATAGCAATCAGCCCCAGCATTTT
TRBJ1-1 once NA TRBV7-6 12 CASSWDGTEAFF TGTGCCAGCAGCTGGGACGGAACTGAAGCTTTCTTT
TRBJ1-5 few TRBD1 TRBV19 15 CASSFTGTGIQPQHF TGTGCCAGTAGTTTTACCGGGACAGGGATTCAGCCCCAGCATTTT
TRBJ2-1 NA TRBD1 TRBV15 15 CATSLGTEAYNEQFF TGTGCCACCAGCTTAGGGACAGAAGCCTACAATGAGCAGTTCTTC
TRBJ2-3 NA NA TRBV5-1 14 CASSPGLRTDTQYF TGCGCCAGCAGCCCGGGACTCCGCACAGATACGCAGTATTTT
TRBJ1-1 NA TRBD1 TRBV18 15 CASSLLGQGERGAFF TGTGCCAGCTCACTCCTGGGACAGGGGGAGAGGGGAGCTTTCTTT
TRBJ2-7 few NA TRBV7-3 13 CASSLTLGYEQYF TGTGCCAGCAGCTTAACTCTGGGTTACGAGCAGTACTTC
TRBJ2-1 NA TRBD2 TRBV30 16 CAWNFAGGRHYNEQFF TGTGCCTGGAATTTTGCGGGAGGACGACATTACAATGAGCAGTTCTTC
TRBJ2-5 NA TRBD1 TRBV30 13 CAWSMTGAETQYF TGTGCCTGGAGTATGACAGGGGCAGAGACCCAGTACTTC
TRBJ2-1 few TRBD2 TRBV9 17 CASSPGQIAGEVNEQFF TGTGCCAGCAGCCCGGGCCAAATAGCGGGAGAGGTCAATGAGCAGTTCTTC
TRBJ2-3 NA TRBD1 TRBV7-9 14 CASSLQGATDTQYF TGTGCCAGCAGCTTACAGGGGGCCACAGATACGCAGTATTTT
TRBJ2-7 once TRBD2 TRBV18 15 CASSATSGSIYEQYF TGTGCCAGCTCAGCAACTAGCGGGAGCATCTACGAGCAGTACTTC
TRBJ2-1 NA TRBD1 TRBV6-4 15 CASSEGQGAYNEQFF TGTGCCAGCAGTGAGGGACAGGGGGCCTACAATGAGCAGTTCTTC
TRBJ1-2 NA TRBD1 TRBV4-2 15 CASSQDQGAQGGYTF TGTGCCAGCAGCCAAGATCAGGGGGCTCAGGGTGGCTACACCTTC
TRBJ1-3 NA TRBD1 TRBV6-1 14 CASRNNGQGHTIYF TGTGCCAGCAGGAATAATGGACAGGGACACACCATATATTTT
TRBJ2-7 many TRBD2 TRBV7-6 16 CASSGWTSGNNYEQYF TGTGCCAGCAGCGGATGGACTAGCGGGAACAACTACGAGCAGTACTTC
TRBJ1-4 NA TRBD1 TRBV6-5 14 CASSPDRGGEKLFF TGTGCCAGCAGCCCCGACAGGGGGGGTGAAAAACTGTTTTTT
TRBJ2-1 NA NA TRBV30 13 CAWSVEWYNEQFF TGTGCCTGGAGTGTTGAGTGGTACAATGAGCAGTTCTTC
TRBJ2-7 many TRBD2 TRBV28 15 CASSPSGMSPYEQYF TGTGCCAGCAGTCCTAGCGGGATGAGCCCCTACGAGCAGTACTTC
TRBJ1-2 NA NA TRBV5-1 14 CASSRNEGDSGYTF TGCGCCAGCTCCCGTAACGAAGGGGATAGTGGCTACACCTTC